This T cell receptor beta chain was found in a study of T-cell memory formation after mild COVID-19. Study in general: Largely donor-specific TCR clusters were found.

The sample holds a few counts of this clonotype. Its antigen is still unknown. Unmatched junction bases numbered 3, after V lost 5 bases and J lost 6 bases. This CDR3 is 13 amino acids long. The germline CDR1 and CDR2 sequences are SGHTA and FQGNSA. Findings and caveats of the study: That cross-reactive memory joined was suggested by some responding clones appearing in pre-infection memory.

Constant-segment-primed 5'RACE gave TCR alpha and TCR beta cDNA libraries with sample barcodes and UMIs. TCRdb recomputed calls from the 5' RACE reads with MiXCR, one row per CDR3 protein. This table holds approximately 490,000 distinct CDR3 sequences, just over 20% found once. The chain has TRBV7-2 and TRBJ1-3, with 8 bases identical to TRBD1. The clonotype comes from an adult woman who had mild COVID-19 (a few samples of this study predate the infection). Cell type and time point are not known. Sequencing used PBMCs or a T cell subset sorted from them (not recorded which). The CDR3 loop reads CASSPDRVNTIYF. The CDR3 coding sequence is TGTGCCAGCAGCCCGGACAGGGTAAACACCATATATTTT.